The entry below describes one TCR beta chain. Its recognized antigen is unknown. Base qualities are not at hand, and no much larger clone is one base apart. A fixed 350 ng of DNA was loaded for every bulk PBMC sample. TCR beta CDR3 sequences were amplified from genomic DNA with the immunoSEQ TCRb Assay kit following manufacturer instructions. The KAPA Library Quantification Kit for Illumina platforms was used to quantify pooled libraries by qPCR. Pooled libraries were sequenced on an Illumina NextSeq 500, clustered at about 0.6-1.2 pM. The paper's data handling went like this. TCR data were analyzed with immunoSEQ ANALYZER and the R LymphoSeq package. A rearrangement efficiency score was calculated as productive divided by the sum of productive and non-productive CDR3 sequences. Within each patient, timepoints were compared pairwise for clonality, measured with the Gini coefficient, and for diversity, measured with the Renyi index at alpha=1. In LymphoSeq, clonal relatedness was computed using an edit distance of 3, and repertoire similarity was computed using the Bhattacharyya coefficient. Linear discriminant analysis on week-3 changes in clonality and diversity was built with the R MASS and caret packages to classify response. Not all clones reach the TCRdb copy of this immuneACCESS table, which keeps in-frame sequences only. Checked studies attribute under half of the gap to unresolved V genes and leave the rest unexplained. D and trimming come from the DNA, and the V and J calls and clone size come from that table. Counted in this sample were 8,400 or so clones; around 85% of them appeared once. Together, the top ten hold more than 3% of the sample.

The sample is drawn from a study of blood T cell dynamics during melanoma immunotherapy (dated by TCRdb to 2020 to 2021). In the study overall: Patients with metastatic melanoma were treated with first-line pembrolizumab or nivolumab plus ipilimumab as standard of care in the United Kingdom. Peripheral T cell receptor repertoires of metastatic melanoma patients were profiled before and after one cycle of checkpoint inhibitor therapy to find early correlates of response. The training cohort consisted of consecutive patients, while an additional independent group of patients from the same centre was pooled to form an external validation set.

The paper's findings and limits, for the study overall: Whether the T cell clones behind the repertoire changes were melanoma-specific or instead reflected general immune activation was something the study could not determine. A bifurcated reorganization of the PBMC repertoire at W3, with increased clonality or increased diversity, was observed in patients who later achieved disease control, unlike in progressors. The relatively small sample size was acknowledged as a potential limitation on generalization of the results.

The V end loses 2 bases and the J end loses 10 bases, and a stretch of 8 bases separates them. The CDR3, cysteine through phenylalanine, is 11 amino acids long. The retained sequence is limited to the CDR3, 33 bases, with the frame set at the first base. Reading the germline V gene gives CDR1 MDHEN and CDR2 SYDVKM. The time point label, read with the paper, signifies: week 3, after first cycle of checkpoint inhibitor. Blood samples were collected before treatment (T0) and at week 3 (W3), after the first cycle of checkpoint blockade. Except for a couple of patients with rapid clinical progression, response was assessed 12 weeks after the first infusion by RECIST 1.1; disease control meant complete response, partial response or stable disease. Patients with prior systemic cancer treatment, concomitant immunosuppressant therapy or synchronous other active malignancies were excluded. TCR beta was sequenced in both bulk PBMC and plasma cell-free DNA in order to track circulating cells as well as T cell turnover. PBMC were isolated from blood with Lymphoprep and SepMate tubes, followed by red cell lysis. QIAamp DNA Blood Mini kits were used to extract DNA from both PBMC and sorted T cell subsets.

This TCR was sampled from a human donor with melanoma. The sequenced sample was blood, obtained from a patient treated with checkpoint blockade. The chain is assembled from TRBV28 and TRBJ1-2, with the D segment identity uncertain. For the CDR3, the sequence is CASSLREPYTF. In nucleotide form, the sequence is TGTGCCAGCAGTTTACGGGAGCCCTACACCTTC.